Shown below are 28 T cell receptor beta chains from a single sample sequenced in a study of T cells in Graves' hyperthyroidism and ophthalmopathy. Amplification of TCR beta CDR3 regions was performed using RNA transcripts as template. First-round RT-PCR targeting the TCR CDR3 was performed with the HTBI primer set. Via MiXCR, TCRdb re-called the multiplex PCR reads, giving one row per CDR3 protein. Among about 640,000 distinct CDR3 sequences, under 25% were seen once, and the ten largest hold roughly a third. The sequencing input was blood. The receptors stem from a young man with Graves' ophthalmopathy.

CDR3 sequence reads: CASRPGGGSNQPQHF. The CDR3 bases are TGTGCCAGTAGACCGGGGGGGGGTAGCAATCAGCCCCAGCATTTT. J is TRBJ1-5 and V is TRBV19; maybe TRBD1 (5 bases). Trimming removed 6 bases at V and 0 bases at J, with 12 bases between. The CDR3 consists of 15 residues. Germline loops: CDR1 LNHDA, CDR2 SQIVND (reference sequence).

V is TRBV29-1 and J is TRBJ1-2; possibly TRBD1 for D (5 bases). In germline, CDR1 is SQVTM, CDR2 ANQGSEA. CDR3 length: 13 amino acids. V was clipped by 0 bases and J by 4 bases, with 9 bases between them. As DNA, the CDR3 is TGCAGCGTTGAAGATCAGGGCCGCTATGGCTACACCTTC. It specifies CSVEDQGRYGYTF.

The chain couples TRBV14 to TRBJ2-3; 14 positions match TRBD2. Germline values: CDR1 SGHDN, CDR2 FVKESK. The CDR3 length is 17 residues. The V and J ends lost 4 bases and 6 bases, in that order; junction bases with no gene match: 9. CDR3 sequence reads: CASSRQTGLAGVDTQYF. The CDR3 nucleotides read TGTGCCAGCAGCCGACAAACGGGACTAGCGGGAGTGGATACGCAGTATTTT.

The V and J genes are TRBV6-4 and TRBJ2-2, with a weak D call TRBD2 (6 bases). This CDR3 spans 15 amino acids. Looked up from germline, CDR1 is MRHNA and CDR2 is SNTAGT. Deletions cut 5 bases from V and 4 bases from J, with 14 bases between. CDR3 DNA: TGTGCCAGCAGTTACGGGGGAGAAACCACCGGGGAGCTGTTTTTT. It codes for CASSYGGETTGELFF.

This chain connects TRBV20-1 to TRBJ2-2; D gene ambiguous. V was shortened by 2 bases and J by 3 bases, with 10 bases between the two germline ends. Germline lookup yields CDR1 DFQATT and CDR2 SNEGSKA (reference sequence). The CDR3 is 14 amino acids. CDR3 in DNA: TGCAGTGCTAGACCCTTCTTGGACACCGGGGAGCTGTTTTTT. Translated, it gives CSARPFLDTGELFF.

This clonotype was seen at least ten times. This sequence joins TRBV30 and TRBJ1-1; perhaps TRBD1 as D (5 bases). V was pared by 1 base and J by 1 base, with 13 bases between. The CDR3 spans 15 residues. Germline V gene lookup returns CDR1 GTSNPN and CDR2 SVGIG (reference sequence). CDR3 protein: CAWSAPTGPNTEAFF. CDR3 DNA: TGTGCCTGGAGTGCCCCAACAGGACCGAACACTGAAGCTTTCTTT.

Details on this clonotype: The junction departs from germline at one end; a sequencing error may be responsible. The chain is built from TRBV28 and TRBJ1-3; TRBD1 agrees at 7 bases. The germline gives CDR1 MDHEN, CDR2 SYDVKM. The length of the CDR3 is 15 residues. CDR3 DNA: TGTGCCAGCAGTTTTATGGGACAGCTGGGAAACGCCATATATTTT. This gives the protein CASSFMGQLGNAIYF.

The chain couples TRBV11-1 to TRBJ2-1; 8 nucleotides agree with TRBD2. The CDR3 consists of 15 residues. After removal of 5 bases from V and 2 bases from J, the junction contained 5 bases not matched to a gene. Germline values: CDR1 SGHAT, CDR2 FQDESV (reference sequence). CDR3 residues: CASSALAGPYNEQFF. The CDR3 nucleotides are TGTGCCAGCAGCGCCTTAGCGGGACCCTACAATGAGCAGTTCTTC.

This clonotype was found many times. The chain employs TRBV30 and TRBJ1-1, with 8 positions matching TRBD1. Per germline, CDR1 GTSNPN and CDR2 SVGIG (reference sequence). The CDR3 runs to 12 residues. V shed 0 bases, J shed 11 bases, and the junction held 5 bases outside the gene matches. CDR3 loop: CAWSVPTGGAFF. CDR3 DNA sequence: TGTGCCTGGAGTGTCCCCACAGGGGGGGCTTTCTTT. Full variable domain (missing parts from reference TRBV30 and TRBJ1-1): SQTIHQWPATLVQPVGSPLSLECTVEGTSNPNLYWYRQAAGRGLQLLFYSVGIGQISSEVPQNLSASRPQDRQFILSSKKLLLSDSGFYLCAWSVPTGGAFFGQGTRLTVV.

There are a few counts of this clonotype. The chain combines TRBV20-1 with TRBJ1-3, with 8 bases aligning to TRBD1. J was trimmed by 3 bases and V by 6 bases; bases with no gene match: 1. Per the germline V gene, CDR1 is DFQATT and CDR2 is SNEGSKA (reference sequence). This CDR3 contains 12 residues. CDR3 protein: CSADRGGNTIYF. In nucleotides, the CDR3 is TGCAGTGCCGACAGGGGTGGAAACACCATATATTTT.

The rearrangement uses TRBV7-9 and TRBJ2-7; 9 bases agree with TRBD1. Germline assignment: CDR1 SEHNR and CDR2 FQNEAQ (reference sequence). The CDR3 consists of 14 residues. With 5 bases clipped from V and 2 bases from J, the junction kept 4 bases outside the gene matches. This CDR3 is CASSAQGATYEQYF. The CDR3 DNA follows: TGTGCCAGCAGCGCACAGGGGGCAACCTACGAGCAGTACTTC. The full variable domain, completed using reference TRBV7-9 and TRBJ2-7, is DTGVSQNPRHKITKRGQNVTFRCDPISEHNRLYWYRQTLGQGPEFLTYFQNEAQLEKSRLLSDRFSAERPKGSFSTLEIQRTEQGDSAMYLCASSAQGATYEQYFGPGTRLTVT.

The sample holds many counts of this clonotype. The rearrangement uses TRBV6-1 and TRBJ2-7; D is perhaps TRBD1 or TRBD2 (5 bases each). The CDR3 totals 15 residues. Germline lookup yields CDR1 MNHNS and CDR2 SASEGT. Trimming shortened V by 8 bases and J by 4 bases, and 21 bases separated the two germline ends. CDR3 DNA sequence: TGTGCCAGCCTCGCAGGGAGCTCCGGGGCTTACGAGCAGTACTTC. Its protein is CASLAGSSGAYEQYF.

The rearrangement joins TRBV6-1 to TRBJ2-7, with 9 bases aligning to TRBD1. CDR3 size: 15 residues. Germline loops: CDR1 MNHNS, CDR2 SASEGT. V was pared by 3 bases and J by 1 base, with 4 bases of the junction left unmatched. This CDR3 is CASSETGTGSYEQYF. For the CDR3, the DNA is TGTGCCAGCAGTGAGACCGGGACAGGGTCCTACGAGCAGTACTTC.

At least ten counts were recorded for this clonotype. In nucleotides, the CDR3 is TGCAGTGCTAGAGCGGGAGGTGCCTACAATGAGCAGTTCTTC. This translates into CSARAGGAYNEQFF. The chain links TRBV20-1 to TRBJ2-1; 7 positions agree with TRBD2. CDR1 is DFQATT and CDR2 is SNEGSKA in the germline V gene (reference sequence). This CDR3 region has 14 residues. Trimming removed 1 base from V and 2 bases from J; junction bases left unmatched: 2.

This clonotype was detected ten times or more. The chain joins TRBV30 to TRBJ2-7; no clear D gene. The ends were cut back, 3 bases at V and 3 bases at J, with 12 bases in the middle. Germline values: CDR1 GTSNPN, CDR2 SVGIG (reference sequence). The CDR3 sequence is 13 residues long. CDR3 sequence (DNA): TGTGCCTGGAGCCCCCTCCAGTTCTACGAGCAGTACTTC. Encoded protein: CAWSPLQFYEQYF.

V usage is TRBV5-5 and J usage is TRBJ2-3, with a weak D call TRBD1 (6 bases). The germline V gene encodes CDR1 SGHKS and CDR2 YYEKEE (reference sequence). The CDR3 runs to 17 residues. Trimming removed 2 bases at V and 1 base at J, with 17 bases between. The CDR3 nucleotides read TGTGCCAGCAGCTTAAGGGACATCTGGCTGGGCACAGATACGCAGTATTTT. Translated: CASSLRDIWLGTDTQYF.

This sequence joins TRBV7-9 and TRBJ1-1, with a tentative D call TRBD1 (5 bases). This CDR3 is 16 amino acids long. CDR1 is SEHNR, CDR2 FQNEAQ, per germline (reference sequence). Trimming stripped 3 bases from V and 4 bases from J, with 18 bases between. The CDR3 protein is CASSFLGEGLATEAFF. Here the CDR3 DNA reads TGTGCCAGCAGCTTCCTGGGGGAGGGGTTGGCCACTGAAGCTTTCTTT.

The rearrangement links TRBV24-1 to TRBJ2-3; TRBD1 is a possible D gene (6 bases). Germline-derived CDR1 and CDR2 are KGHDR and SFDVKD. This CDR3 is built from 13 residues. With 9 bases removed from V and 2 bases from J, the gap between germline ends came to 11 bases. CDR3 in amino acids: CATARQDTDTQYF. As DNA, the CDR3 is TGTGCCACCGCCCGACAGGACACAGATACGCAGTATTTT.

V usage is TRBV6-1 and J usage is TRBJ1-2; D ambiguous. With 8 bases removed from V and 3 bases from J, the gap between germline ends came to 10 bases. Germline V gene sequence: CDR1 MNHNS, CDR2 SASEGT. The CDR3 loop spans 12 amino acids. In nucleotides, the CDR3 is TGTGCCAGCGCCCCTAGGGACTATGGCTACACCTTC. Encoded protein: CASAPRDYGYTF.

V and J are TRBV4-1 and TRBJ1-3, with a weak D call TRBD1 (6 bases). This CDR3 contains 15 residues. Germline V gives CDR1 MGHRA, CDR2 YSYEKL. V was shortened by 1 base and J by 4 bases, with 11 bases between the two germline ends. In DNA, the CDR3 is TGCGCCAGCAGCCAAGGGGGGGGGCGCGGAAACACCATATATTTT. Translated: CASSQGGGRGNTIYF.

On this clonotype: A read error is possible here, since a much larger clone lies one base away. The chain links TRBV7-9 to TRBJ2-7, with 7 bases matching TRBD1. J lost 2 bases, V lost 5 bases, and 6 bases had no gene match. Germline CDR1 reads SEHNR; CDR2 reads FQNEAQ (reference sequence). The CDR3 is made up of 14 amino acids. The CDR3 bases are TGTGCCAGCAGCCCCGGGACAGAGACCTACGAGCAGTACTTC. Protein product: CASSPGTETYEQYF.

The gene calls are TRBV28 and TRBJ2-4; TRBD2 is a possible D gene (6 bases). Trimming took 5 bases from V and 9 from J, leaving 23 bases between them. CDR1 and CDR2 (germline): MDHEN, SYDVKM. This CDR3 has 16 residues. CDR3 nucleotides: TGTGCCAGCAGTCCACACGGGCGGGGTCCTAGGGGCATTCAGTACTTC. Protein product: CASSPHGRGPRGIQYF.

In DNA form, the CDR3 reads TGTGCCAGCAGCTTAGACTTCGGAGCAGTTCAAGAGACCCAGTACTTC. Protein product: CASSLDFGAVQETQYF. The J gene is TRBJ2-5, the V gene TRBV7-6, with D unclear. V was clipped by 1 base and J by 2 bases, with 14 bases between them. The CDR3 is made up of 16 amino acids. Germline loops: CDR1 SGHVS, CDR2 FNYEAQ.

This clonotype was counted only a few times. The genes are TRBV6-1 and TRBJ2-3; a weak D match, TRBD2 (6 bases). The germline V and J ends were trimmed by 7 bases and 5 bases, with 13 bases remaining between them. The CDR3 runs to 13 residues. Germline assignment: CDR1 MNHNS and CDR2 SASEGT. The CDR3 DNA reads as TGTGCCAGCACCGAACTAGCAGGAGATACGCAGTATTTT. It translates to CASTELAGDTQYF.

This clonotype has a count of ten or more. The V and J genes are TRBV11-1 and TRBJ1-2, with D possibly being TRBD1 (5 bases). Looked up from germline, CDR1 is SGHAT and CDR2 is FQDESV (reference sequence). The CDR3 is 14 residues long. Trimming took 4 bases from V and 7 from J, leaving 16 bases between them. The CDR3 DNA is TGTGCCAGCAGCTCGAGGCCAGGGACTAGTGGCTACACCTTC. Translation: CASSSRPGTSGYTF.

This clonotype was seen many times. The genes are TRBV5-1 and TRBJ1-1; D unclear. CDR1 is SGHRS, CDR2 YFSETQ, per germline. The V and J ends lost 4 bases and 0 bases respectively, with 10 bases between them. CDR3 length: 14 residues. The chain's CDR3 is CASSRRELNTEAFF. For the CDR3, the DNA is TGCGCCAGCAGCCGCAGAGAGCTGAACACTGAAGCTTTCTTT. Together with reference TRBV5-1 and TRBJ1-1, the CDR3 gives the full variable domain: KAGVTQTPRYLIKTRGQQVTLSCSPISGHRSVSWYQQTPGQGLQFLFEYFSETQRNKGNFPGRFSGRQFSNSRSEMNVSTLELGDSALYLCASSRRELNTEAFFGQGTRLTVV.

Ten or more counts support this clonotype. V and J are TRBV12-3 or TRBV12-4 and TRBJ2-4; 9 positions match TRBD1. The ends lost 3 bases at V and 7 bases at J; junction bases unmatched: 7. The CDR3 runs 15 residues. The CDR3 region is CASSLQQGAWNIQYF. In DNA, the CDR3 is TGTGCCAGCAGTTTGCAACAGGGGGCTTGGAACATTCAGTACTTC.

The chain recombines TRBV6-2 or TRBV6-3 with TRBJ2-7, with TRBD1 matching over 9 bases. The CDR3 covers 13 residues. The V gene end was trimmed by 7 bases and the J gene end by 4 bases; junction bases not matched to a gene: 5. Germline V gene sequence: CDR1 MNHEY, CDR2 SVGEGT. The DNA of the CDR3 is TGTGCCAGCAACGCCGACAGGGGGTACGAGCAGTACTTC. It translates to CASNADRGYEQYF.